Sequencing of this T cell receptor beta chain was carried out in a study of CD8 T cells in Susac syndrome. Looking at the study overall: The Susac syndrome patients that were sequenced included over 5 with active disease and roughly 8 in remission.

This CDR3 region has 13 residues. The germline V gene encodes CDR1 SSHAT and CDR2 FNYEAQ (reference sequence). Negative magnetic isolation gave CD8+ and CD4+ cells; FACS enriched CD8+ TEMRA. Random hexamers served to reverse transcribe about 0.45 to 1 ug RNA. Across 54 Vbeta and 13 Jbeta, TCR beta CDR3 was amplified with immunoSEQ multiplex PCR. TCRdb re-called the immunoSEQ multiplex PCR reads with MiXCR, one entry per CDR3 protein. The repertoire consists of 210,000 or so distinct CDR3 sequences, with 94% occurring once and the leading ten covering about 0.15%. Concerning this clonotype itself: An end of the junction differs from the germline gene, which may be a read error.

This TCR derives from a human donor with Susac syndrome. Sample: CD4+ T cells from PBMCs. The V and J genes are TRBV7-7 and TRBJ1-1; no clear D gene. The CDR3 here is CASSLVPNTEAFF. CDR3 nucleotides: TGTGCTAGCAGCTTAGTTCCGAACACTGAAGCTTTCTTT.